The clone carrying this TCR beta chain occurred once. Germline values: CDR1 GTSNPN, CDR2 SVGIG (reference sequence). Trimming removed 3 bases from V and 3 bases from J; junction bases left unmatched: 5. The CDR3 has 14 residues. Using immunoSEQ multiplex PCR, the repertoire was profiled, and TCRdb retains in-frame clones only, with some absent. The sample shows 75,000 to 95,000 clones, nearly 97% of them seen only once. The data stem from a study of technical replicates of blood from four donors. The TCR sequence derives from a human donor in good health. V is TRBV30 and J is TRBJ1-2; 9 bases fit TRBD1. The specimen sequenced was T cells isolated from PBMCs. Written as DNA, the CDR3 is TGTGCCTGGAGATTTACAGGGGGCTACTATGGCTACACCTTC. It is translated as CAWRFTGGYYGYTF.